The 21 T cell receptor beta chains given below trace back to one sample, sequenced in a study of tumor-infiltrating lymphocytes in oesophageal squamous cell carcinoma. MiXCR, applied by TCRdb to the PCR reads, yields one record per CDR3 protein. The data contain 9,000 to 13,000 distinct CDR3 sequences, roughly three fifths of them seen just once; the ten biggest clones take up 24%. Sequenced material: esophageal tumor tissue. Source of these receptors: a male donor with esophageal squamous cell carcinoma.

Judged by abundance, this clonotype is medium-sized. The genes are TRBV28 and TRBJ2-3; D uncertain. V dropped 2 bases and J dropped 3 bases, with 15 bases sitting between them. The CDR3 is made up of 16 amino acids. The germline CDR1 and CDR2 sequences are MDHEN and SYDVKM. The CDR3 nucleotides are TGTGCCAGCAGTTTAAGGTGGCAGAGAAGGACAGATACGCAGTATTTT. It codes for CASSLRWQRRTDTQYF.

The V call is TRBV7-3, the J call TRBJ2-7; 7 nucleotides line up with TRBD2. The tail of the sequence fits TRBJ2-1 better, so the J call may be wrong. Germline assignment: CDR1 SGHTA and CDR2 FQGTGA. The CDR3 has 15 residues. The CDR3 DNA follows: TGTGCCAGCAGCCGGTGGGCGGGAGAGGGAAATGAGCAGTTCTTC. It codes for CASSRWAGEGNEQFF.

Details on this clonotype: Germline is not matched at one junction end, which may reflect a read error. J is TRBJ2-3 and V is TRBV7-3; weak D call: TRBD2 (6 bases). The CDR3 extends over 15 amino acids. CDR1 SGHTA and CDR2 FQGTGA come from the germline V gene. CDR3 DNA sequence: TGTGCCAGCAGCTTAATCGGGAGTGTCACCGGGGAGCTGTACTTC. Protein sequence: CASSLIGSVTGELYF.

This clonotype appeared a few times. As DNA, the CDR3 is TGTGCCAGCAGTAAGCTAGCGGGAGGGCACAATGAGCAGTACTTC. Its translation: CASSKLAGGHNEQYF. The chain uses TRBV27 and TRBJ2-5; 12 nucleotides match TRBD2. There are 15 residues in the CDR3. Germline values: CDR1 MNHEY, CDR2 SMNVEV (reference sequence). With V trimmed by 5 bases and J by 11 bases, 12 bases remained unmatched.

This clonotype rates as large (0.1 to 1%). The chain combines TRBV7-3 with TRBJ2-5; possibly TRBD1 or TRBD2 for D (5 bases each). The CDR3 contains 13 residues. V was shortened by 5 bases and J by 5 bases, with 12 bases between the two germline ends. CDR1 and CDR2 (germline): SGHTA, FQGTGA. As DNA, the CDR3 is TGTGCCAGCAGCCGAGGGGTGGCGGAGACCCAGTACTTC. Translation: CASSRGVAETQYF.

This clonotype was found many times. This rearrangement joins TRBV5-1 to TRBJ2-3; tentatively, D is TRBD1 (6 bases). V was shortened by 0 bases and J by 4 bases, with 15 bases between the two germline ends. Looked up from germline, CDR1 is SGHRS and CDR2 is YFSETQ. The CDR3 totals 16 residues. The CDR3, as DNA: TGCGCCAGCAGCTTGGAGGTAGGGGGTGGCCCAGATACGCAGTATTTT. Its protein product is CASSLEVGGGPDTQYF.

This clonotype appeared a single time. The chain carries TRBV7-9 and TRBJ1-2; D is uncertain. The CDR3 has 12 amino acids. Trimming left V 3 bases short and J 8 bases short, with 10 bases between. The germline V gene has CDR1 SEHNR and CDR2 FQNEAQ (reference sequence). The CDR3 nucleotides read TGTGCCAGCAGCTTTAGTACAGAGGGCTACACCTTC. Its translation: CASSFSTEGYTF.

The chain recombines TRBV7-6 with TRBJ2-7; 12 nucleotides line up with TRBD2. After removal of 2 bases from V and 7 bases from J, the junction contained 18 bases not matched to a gene. CDR1 and CDR2 from the germline V gene are SGHVS and FNYEAQ. This CDR3 has 19 residues. DNA of the CDR3: TGTGCCAGCAGCTTATATGGACTAGCGGGACCCGAGGGAGGGAATGAGCAGTACTTC. Translated, it gives CASSLYGLAGPEGGNEQYF.

The chain joins TRBV6-6 to TRBJ2-7; 8 bases match TRBD2. J was trimmed by 5 bases and V by 4 bases; bases with no gene match: 13. Germline CDR1 MNHNY, CDR2 SVGAGI (reference sequence). CDR3 length: 16 amino acids. The CDR3 DNA reads TGTGCCAGCAGTTTAGTGTCGGGAGGGAGTTTAGACGAGCAGTACTTC. This codes for CASSLVSGGSLDEQYF.

This clonotype was counted many times. CDR3 region: CATSRDFRGSYEQYF. CDR3 nucleotide sequence: TGTGCCACCAGCAGAGATTTTCGGGGCTCCTACGAGCAGTACTTC. V is TRBV15 and J is TRBJ2-7; tentative D call: TRBD2 (5 bases). The germline V and J ends were trimmed by 0 bases and 0 bases, with 9 bases remaining between them. This CDR3 spans 15 amino acids. The germline V gene encodes CDR1 LNHNV and CDR2 YYDKDF (reference sequence).

This clonotype was recorded once. This chain connects TRBV7-9 to TRBJ2-3; possibly TRBD1 for D (6 bases). The J call is in doubt because the DNA end fits TRBJ1-1 better. Germline V gene lookup returns CDR1 SEHNR and CDR2 FQNEAQ (reference sequence). CDR3 length: 14 residues. The DNA of the CDR3 is TGTGCCAGCAGCTATGACAGGCCAAACACTGAAGCTTTCTTT. Its translation is CASSYDRPNTEAFF.

The chain carries TRBV24-1 and TRBJ2-3, with 13 bases matching TRBD2. This CDR3 comprises 16 residues. Germline V gene sequence: CDR1 KGHDR, CDR2 SFDVKD. After removal of 4 bases from V and 5 bases from J, the junction contained 5 bases not matched to a gene. In DNA form, the CDR3 reads TGTGCCACCAGTGACCGGACTAGCGGGAGTTTAGATACGCAGTATTTT. As protein: CATSDRTSGSLDTQYF.

In its sample, this clonotype was seen once. One end of the junction does not line up with germline, which may come from a read error. This chain joins TRBV7-7 and TRBJ2-3; TRBD1 is a possible D gene (6 bases). This CDR3 spans 15 amino acids. The V gene's germline CDR1 is SSHAT and CDR2 FNYEAQ (reference sequence). The CDR3 DNA reads TGTGCTAGCAGTGGGGGCAGGACAAGCACCGGGGAGCTGTATTTT. Protein: CASSGGRTSTGELYF.

This clonotype was found a few times. The chain recombines TRBV7-3 with TRBJ2-5; 8 bases map to TRBD1. Losses at the gene ends were 4 bases for V and 5 bases for J; bases not matched to a gene: 3. The CDR3 is made up of 13 amino acids. CDR1 is SGHTA, CDR2 FQGTGA, per germline. CDR3 in DNA: TGTGCCAGCAGCTCCGACAGGGGTGAGACCCAGTACTTC. Encoded protein: CASSSDRGETQYF.

The chain joins TRBV7-2 to TRBJ2-7; the match to TRBD1 covers 7 bases. TRBJ2-1 explains the end of the DNA better; the J call may be wrong. Germline loops: CDR1 SGHTA, CDR2 FQGNSA. The CDR3 extends over 12 amino acids. CDR3 nucleotides: TGTGCCAGCAGCCTCGACAGGGCAGAGCAGTTCTTC. Translated: CASSLDRAEQFF.

This clonotype appeared a few times. The rearrangement links TRBV27 to TRBJ1-2; TRBD1 might be the D (5 bases). Germline V gene data show CDR1 as MNHEY and CDR2 as SMNVEV (reference sequence). V was clipped by 3 bases and J by 4 bases, with 9 bases between them. The CDR3 covers 13 residues. The CDR3: CASSFGGGYGYTF. The CDR3 bases are TGTGCCAGCAGTTTCGGGGGGGGCTATGGCTACACCTTC.

This clonotype was found many times. The V and J genes are TRBV10-2 and TRBJ2-1; maybe TRBD2 (5 bases). V lost 6 bases to trimming and J lost 6 bases, with 9 bases between them. Germline loops: CDR1 WSHSY, CDR2 SAAADI. This CDR3 has 12 amino acids. For the CDR3, the DNA is TGCGCCAGCAGGGACTCTAGCAATGAGCAGTTCTTC. This encodes CASRDSSNEQFF.

The table lists this clonotype with a few counts. V usage is TRBV7-6 and J usage is TRBJ2-5, with 13 bases fitting TRBD2. The J segment lost 4 bases and the V segment lost 1 base, leaving 3 bases of the junction unmatched. The CDR3 length is 16 residues. CDR1 is SGHVS, CDR2 FNYEAQ, per germline. CDR3 coding DNA: TGTGCCAGCAGCTTAGGCGGACTAGCGGGAGCAGAGACCCAGTACTTC. Protein product: CASSLGGLAGAETQYF.

The CDR3 protein is CASSAVLVSTDTQYF. CDR3 nucleotides: TGTGCCAGCAGCGCGGTTCTGGTGAGCACAGATACGCAGTATTTT. The rearrangement links TRBV7-2 to TRBJ2-3; no reliable D call. The CDR3 sequence is 15 residues long. Trimming took 5 bases from V and 0 from J, leaving 12 bases between them. Germline CDR1 reads SGHTA; CDR2 reads FQGNSA.

V gene TRBV24-1 combines with J gene TRBJ2-3; 10 nucleotides line up with TRBD1. The CDR3 contains 16 residues. Germline assignment: CDR1 KGHDR and CDR2 SFDVKD. V trimming: 3 bases; J trimming: 4 bases; junction bases outside the gene matches: 6. The DNA for the CDR3 is TGTGCCACCAGTGATCCGGGACAGGGGTCCGCAGATACGCAGTATTTT. Protein product: CATSDPGQGSADTQYF.

The sample holds a few counts of this clonotype. V usage is TRBV4-1 and J usage is TRBJ1-5; D is uncertain. This CDR3 comprises 18 residues. V lost 0 bases and J lost 0, with 15 bases in between. The V gene's germline CDR1 is MGHRA and CDR2 YSYEKL. The CDR3, as DNA: TGCGCCAGCAGCCAAGATACGCCAGGCCACGTTAGCAATCAGCCCCAGCATTTT. Protein product: CASSQDTPGHVSNQPQHF.